The 2 T cell receptor beta chains below were found in one sample sequenced in a study of blood T cell repertoires in COVID-19. TCRdb keeps only in-frame clones here, not all; method: immunoSEQ multiplex PCR. The repertoire holds some 200,000 clones, with about four fifths as singletons. Material for sequencing was peripheral blood. The receptors shown here come from a woman aged 40 to 50 with COVID-19, enrolled during active disease.

DNA for the CDR3: TGTGCCAGCAGCACCCAGGACAGCTCTGGAAACACCATATATTTT. Amino acids: CASSTQDSSGNTIYF. V usage is TRBV9 and J usage is TRBJ1-3; TRBD1 is a possible D gene (6 bases). Germline V gene lookup returns CDR1 SGDLS and CDR2 YYNGEE. CDR3 length: 15 amino acids. The V gene lost 4 bases and the J gene lost 0 bases, with 11 bases spanning the gap.

This clone appeared a single time. The V gene is TRBV4-1, the J gene TRBJ1-5, with 7 bases that match TRBD1. CDR3 length: 15 residues. The germline gives CDR1 MGHRA, CDR2 YSYEKL. Unmatched junction bases numbered 4, after V lost 1 base and J lost 4 bases. CDR3 bases: TGCGCCAGCAGCCAAGCAGGGGGAGGAAATCAGCCCCAGCATTTT. Protein: CASSQAGGGNQPQHF.